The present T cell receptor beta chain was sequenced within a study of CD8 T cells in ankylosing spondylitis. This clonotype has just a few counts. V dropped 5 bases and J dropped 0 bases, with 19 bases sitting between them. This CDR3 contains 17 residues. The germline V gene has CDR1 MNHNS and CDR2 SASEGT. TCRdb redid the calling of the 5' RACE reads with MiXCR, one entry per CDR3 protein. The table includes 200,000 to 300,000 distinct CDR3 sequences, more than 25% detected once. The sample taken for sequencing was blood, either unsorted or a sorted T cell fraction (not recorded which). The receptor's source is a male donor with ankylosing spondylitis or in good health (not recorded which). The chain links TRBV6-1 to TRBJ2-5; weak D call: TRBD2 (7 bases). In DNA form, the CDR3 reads TGTGCCAGCAGTCCTCGGGGGGCAGAATTGTACCAAGAGACCCAGTACTTC. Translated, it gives CASSPRGAELYQETQYF.